One sample yielded the 3 T cell receptor beta chains listed below, sequenced in a study of T cells in Graves' hyperthyroidism and ophthalmopathy. Using RNA transcripts as the source, TCR beta CDR3 regions were amplified. An initial round of RT-PCR targeting the TCR CDR3 relied on the HTBI primer set. TCRdb re-derived calls from the multiplex PCR reads in MiXCR, one entry per CDR3 protein. The table records under 65,000 distinct CDR3 sequences, approximately 53% of them present only once. Sequences were obtained from blood. The receptors come from a woman in her sixties or seventies with Graves' ophthalmopathy.

This clonotype is a singleton in its sample. The rearrangement uses TRBV12-3 or TRBV12-4 and TRBJ2-1; weak D call: TRBD1 (5 bases). The V end lost 1 base, the J end lost 8 bases, and 12 bases lay between the germline ends. The CDR3 is made up of 14 amino acids. CDR3 coding DNA: TGTGCCAGCAGTTTAGAAGGGGCGGTGGATGAGCAGTTCTTC. Protein: CASSLEGAVDEQFF.

In the case of this clonotype: A read error may account for a junction end that differs from germline. The chain carries TRBV20-1 and TRBJ1-6, with a tentative D call TRBD1 (6 bases). CDR1 and CDR2 from the germline V gene are DFQATT and SNEGSKA (reference sequence). This CDR3 spans 15 amino acids. CDR3 coding DNA: TGTAGTGCTAGAGATGGAGGGGGGGGGGATTCACCCCTCCACTTT. Its protein product is CSARDGGGGDSPLHF.

The chain is built from TRBV2 and TRBJ2-3; D is perhaps TRBD1 (6 bases). This CDR3 has 14 residues. The germline CDR1 and CDR2 sequences are SNHLY and FYNNEI. Trimming left V 5 bases short and J 2 bases short, with 11 bases between. The CDR3 sequence is CASSQTGLTDTQYF. The CDR3 DNA reads as TGTGCCAGCAGTCAGACAGGCCTCACAGATACGCAGTATTTT.